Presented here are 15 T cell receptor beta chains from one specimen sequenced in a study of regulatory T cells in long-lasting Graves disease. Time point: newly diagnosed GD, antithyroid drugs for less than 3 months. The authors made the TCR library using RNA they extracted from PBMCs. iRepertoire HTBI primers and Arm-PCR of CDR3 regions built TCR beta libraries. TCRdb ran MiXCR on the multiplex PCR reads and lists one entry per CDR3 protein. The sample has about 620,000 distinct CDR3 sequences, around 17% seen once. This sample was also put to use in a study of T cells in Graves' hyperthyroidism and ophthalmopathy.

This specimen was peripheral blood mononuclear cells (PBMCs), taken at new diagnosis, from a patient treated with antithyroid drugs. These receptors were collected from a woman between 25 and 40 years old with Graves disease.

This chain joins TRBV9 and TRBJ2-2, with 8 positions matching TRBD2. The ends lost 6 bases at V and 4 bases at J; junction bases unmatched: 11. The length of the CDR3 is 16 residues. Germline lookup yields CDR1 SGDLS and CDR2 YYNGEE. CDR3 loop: CASTGETGGRTGELFF. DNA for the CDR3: TGTGCCAGCACGGGCGAGACGGGAGGGCGCACCGGGGAGCTGTTTTTT.

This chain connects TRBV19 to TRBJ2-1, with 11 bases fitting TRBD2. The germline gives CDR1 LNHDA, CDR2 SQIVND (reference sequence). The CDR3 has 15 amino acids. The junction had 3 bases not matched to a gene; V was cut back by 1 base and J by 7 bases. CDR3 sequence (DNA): TGTGCCAGTAGTATAGGACTAGCGGGGCTAAATGAGCAGTTCTTC. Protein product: CASSIGLAGLNEQFF.

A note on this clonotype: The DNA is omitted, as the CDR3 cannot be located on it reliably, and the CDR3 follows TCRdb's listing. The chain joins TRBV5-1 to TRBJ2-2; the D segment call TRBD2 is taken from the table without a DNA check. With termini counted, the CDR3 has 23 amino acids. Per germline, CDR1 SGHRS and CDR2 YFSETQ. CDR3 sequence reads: CASSPVLLLEGNIQYFGAGELFF.

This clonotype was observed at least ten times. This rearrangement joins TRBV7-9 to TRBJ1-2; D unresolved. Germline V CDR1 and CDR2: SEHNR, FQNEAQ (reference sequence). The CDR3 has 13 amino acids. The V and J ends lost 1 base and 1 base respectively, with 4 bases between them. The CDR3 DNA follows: TGTGCCAGCAGCTTAGTGAATAACTATGGCTACACCTTC. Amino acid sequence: CASSLVNNYGYTF.

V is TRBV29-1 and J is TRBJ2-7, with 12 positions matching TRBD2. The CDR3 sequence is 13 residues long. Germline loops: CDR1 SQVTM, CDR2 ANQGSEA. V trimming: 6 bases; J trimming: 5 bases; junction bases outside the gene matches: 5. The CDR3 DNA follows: TGCAGCGTACCCGGACTAGCGGGAAACGAGCAGTACTTC. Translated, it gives CSVPGLAGNEQYF.

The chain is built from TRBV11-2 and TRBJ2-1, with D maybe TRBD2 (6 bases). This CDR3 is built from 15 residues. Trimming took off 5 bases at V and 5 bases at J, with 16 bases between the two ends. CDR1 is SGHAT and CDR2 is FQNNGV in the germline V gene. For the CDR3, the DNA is TGTGCCAGCAGCATCCGTAGCGGAAAAAACAATGAGCAGTTCTTC. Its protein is CASSIRSGKNNEQFF. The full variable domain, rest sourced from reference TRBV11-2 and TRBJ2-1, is EAGVAQSPRYKIIEKRQSVAFWCNPISGHATLYWYQQILGQGPKLLIQFQNNGVVDDSQLPKDRFSAERLKGVDSTLKIQPAKLEDSAVYLCASSIRSGKNNEQFFGPGTRLTVL.

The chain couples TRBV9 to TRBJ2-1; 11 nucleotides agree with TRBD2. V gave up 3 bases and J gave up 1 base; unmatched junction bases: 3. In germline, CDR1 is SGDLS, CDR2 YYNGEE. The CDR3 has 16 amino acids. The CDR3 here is CASSDVAGGSYNEQFF. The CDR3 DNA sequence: TGTGCCAGCAGCGACGTAGCGGGAGGGTCCTACAATGAGCAGTTCTTC. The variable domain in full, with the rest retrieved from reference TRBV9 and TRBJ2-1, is DSGVTQTPKHLITATGQRVTLRCSPRSGDLSVYWYQQSLDQGLQFLIQYYNGEERAKGNILERFSAQQFPDLHSELNLSSLELGDSALYFCASSDVAGGSYNEQFFGPGTRLTVL.

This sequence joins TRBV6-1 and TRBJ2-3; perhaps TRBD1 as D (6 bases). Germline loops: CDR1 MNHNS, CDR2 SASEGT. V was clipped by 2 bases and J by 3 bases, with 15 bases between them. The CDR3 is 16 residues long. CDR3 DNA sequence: TGTGCCAGCAGTGAATCTTGGGGGCAGGGGACAGATACGCAGTATTTT. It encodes CASSESWGQGTDTQYF.

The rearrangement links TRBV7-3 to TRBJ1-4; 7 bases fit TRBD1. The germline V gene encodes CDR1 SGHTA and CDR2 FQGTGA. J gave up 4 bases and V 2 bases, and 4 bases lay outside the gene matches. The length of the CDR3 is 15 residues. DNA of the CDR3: TGTGCCAGCAGCTTATCCGGGACAGATAATGAAAAACTGTTTTTT. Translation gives CASSLSGTDNEKLFF.

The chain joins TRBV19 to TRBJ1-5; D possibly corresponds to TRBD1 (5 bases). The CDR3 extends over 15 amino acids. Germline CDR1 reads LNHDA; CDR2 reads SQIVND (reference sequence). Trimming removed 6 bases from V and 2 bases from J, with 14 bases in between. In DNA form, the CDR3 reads TGTGCCAGTAGATGGGGGGGAAGTGGCAATCAGCCCCAGCATTTT. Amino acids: CASRWGGSGNQPQHF.

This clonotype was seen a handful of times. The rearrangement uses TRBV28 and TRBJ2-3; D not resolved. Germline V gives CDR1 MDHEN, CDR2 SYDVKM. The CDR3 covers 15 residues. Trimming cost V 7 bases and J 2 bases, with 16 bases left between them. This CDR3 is CASNNNPIPTDTQYF. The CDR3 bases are TGTGCCAGCAATAATAACCCGATCCCCACAGATACGCAGTATTTT.

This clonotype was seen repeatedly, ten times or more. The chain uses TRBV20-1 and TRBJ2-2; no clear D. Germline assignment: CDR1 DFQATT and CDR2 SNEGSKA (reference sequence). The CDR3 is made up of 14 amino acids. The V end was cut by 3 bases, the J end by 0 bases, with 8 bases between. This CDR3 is CSARGISNTGELFF. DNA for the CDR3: TGCAGTGCTAGGGGCATCTCGAACACCGGGGAGCTGTTTTTT.

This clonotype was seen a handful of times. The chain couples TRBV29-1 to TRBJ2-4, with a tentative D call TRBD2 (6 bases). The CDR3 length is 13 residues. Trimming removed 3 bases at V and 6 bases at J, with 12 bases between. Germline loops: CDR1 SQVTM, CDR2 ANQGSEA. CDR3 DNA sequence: TGCAGCGTTGATCGGGCGGGAACAAACATTCAGTACTTC. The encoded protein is CSVDRAGTNIQYF.

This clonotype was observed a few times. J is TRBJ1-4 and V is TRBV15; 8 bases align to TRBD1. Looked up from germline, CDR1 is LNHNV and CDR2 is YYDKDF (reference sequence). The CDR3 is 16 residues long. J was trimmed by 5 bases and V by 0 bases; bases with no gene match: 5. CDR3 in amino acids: CATSRDVGQGNEKLFF. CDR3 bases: TGTGCCACCAGCAGAGATGTTGGACAGGGAAATGAAAAACTGTTTTTT.

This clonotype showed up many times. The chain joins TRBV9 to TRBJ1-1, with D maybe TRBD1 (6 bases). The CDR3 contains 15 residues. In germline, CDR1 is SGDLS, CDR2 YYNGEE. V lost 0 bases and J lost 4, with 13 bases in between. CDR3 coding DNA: TGTGCCAGCAGCGTAGCACCAGGGGTATTCACTGAAGCTTTCTTT. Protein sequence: CASSVAPGVFTEAFF.